One and the same sample provided the 24 T cell receptor beta chains below, sequenced in a study of blood T cell repertoires in COVID-19. Here immunoSEQ multiplex PCR was the method, and the copy in TCRdb shows in-frame clones only, minus some. The table includes about 250,000 clones, about four fifths detected once. Sequences were obtained from peripheral blood. These receptors came from a man aged 50-60 years with active or convalescent COVID-19.

The V gene is TRBV6-5, the J gene TRBJ2-7, with 8 bases that match TRBD1. The germline V gene encodes CDR1 MNHEY and CDR2 SVGAGI. Trimming at V came to 5 bases and at J to 7 bases, leaving 7 bases not matched to a gene. The CDR3 runs 13 residues. The CDR3 region has the DNA TGTGCCAGCAGTAGGACAGGGTCGGGGGAGCAGTACTTC. The encoded protein is CASSRTGSGEQYF.

The chain uses TRBV28 and TRBJ1-6, with 11 bases aligning to TRBD1. V shed 5 bases and J 9 bases; nucleotides not matched to a gene: 9. The CDR3 covers 16 residues. Germline loops: CDR1 MDHEN, CDR2 SYDVKM. CDR3 protein: CASSAPGTGGRSPLHF. The CDR3 coding sequence is TGTGCCAGCAGTGCCCCTGGGACAGGGGGTCGTTCACCCCTCCACTTT.

V usage is TRBV25-1 and J usage is TRBJ1-4; the match to TRBD1 covers 10 bases. The ends lost 3 bases at V and 7 bases at J; junction bases unmatched: 8. Germline-derived CDR1 and CDR2 are MGHDK and SYGVNS. The CDR3 runs 16 residues. The CDR3 coding sequence is TGTGCCAGCAGTGACACAGGGACAGGGGTTTTTGAAAAACTGTTTTTT. It encodes CASSDTGTGVFEKLFF.

This clone showed up just a few times. This CDR3 reads CASSLYGTGKDEQFF. The CDR3 coding sequence is TGTGCCAGCAGCTTATACGGGACAGGCAAGGATGAGCAGTTCTTC. The V gene is TRBV7-3, the J gene TRBJ2-1; 8 nucleotides align to TRBD1. Trimming took 2 bases from V and 8 from J; bases not matched to a gene: 8. This CDR3 region has 15 residues. The germline CDR1 and CDR2 sequences are SGHTA and FQGTGA.

The chain is built from TRBV3-1 (or the pseudogene TRBV3-2) and TRBJ1-4; D not certain. Trimming shortened V by 1 base and J by 5 bases, and 11 bases separated the two germline ends. Germline lookup yields CDR1 LGHDT and CDR2 YNNKEL (reference sequence). The CDR3 has 15 residues. The CDR3 DNA is TGTGCCAGCAGCCAAGGGGCCCTGCGAAATGAAAAACTGTTTTTT. Its translation is CASSQGALRNEKLFF.

This chain links TRBV12-3 or TRBV12-4 with TRBJ2-7; 8 bases line up with TRBD1. This CDR3 has 13 residues. J was trimmed by 12 bases and V by 5 bases; bases with no gene match: 12. CDR3 DNA: TGTGCCAGCAGTACACCGGGACAGGAGAGGCCGTACTTC. It is translated as CASSTPGQERPYF.

The rearrangement joins TRBV10-3 to TRBJ1-1; TRBD1 is a possible D gene (5 bases). This CDR3 comprises 16 residues. V lost 5 bases, J lost 2 bases, and 18 bases lay in between. The V gene's germline CDR1 is ENHRY and CDR2 SYGVKD. The CDR3 DNA reads as TGTGCCATCAGTAAAGGTGGGGGGGTTGGAAACACTGAAGCTTTCTTT. Its protein product is CAISKGGGVGNTEAFF.

The V call is TRBV3-1 (or the pseudogene TRBV3-2), the J call TRBJ1-2; 10 positions agree with TRBD1. V dropped 3 bases and J dropped 6; count of bases not matched to a gene: 7. Germline CDR1 LGHDT, CDR2 YNNKEL (reference sequence). There are 15 residues in the CDR3. The CDR3 protein is CASSHRDRGRNGYTF. For the CDR3, the DNA is TGTGCCAGCAGCCATAGGGACAGGGGTAGGAATGGCTACACCTTC.

This chain links TRBV7-8 with TRBJ2-2; 12 bases map to TRBD2. The CDR3 is 19 residues long. CDR1 is SGHVS, CDR2 FQNEAQ, per germline. V was pared by 5 bases and J by 0 bases, with 10 bases of the junction left unmatched. The CDR3 sequence: CASSLWTSGDSANTGELFF. The DNA for the CDR3 is TGTGCCAGCAGCCTCTGGACTAGCGGGGACTCCGCGAACACCGGGGAGCTGTTTTTT.

The CDR3 loop is CASSLTGKSTEAFF. For the CDR3, the DNA is TGTGCCAGCAGCCTTACAGGGAAGAGCACTGAAGCTTTCTTT. J is TRBJ1-1 and V is TRBV5-5, with D possibly matching TRBD1 (6 bases). The V and J ends lost 4 bases and 4 bases respectively, with 14 bases between them. The CDR3 loop spans 14 amino acids. Germline V gives CDR1 SGHKS, CDR2 YYEKEE (reference sequence).

This chain connects TRBV18 to TRBJ1-4; D unclear. Trimming removed 3 bases from V and 7 bases from J, with 15 bases in between. Germline assignment: CDR1 KGHSH and CDR2 LQKENI. There are 15 residues in the CDR3. CDR3 nucleotide sequence: TGTGCCAGCTCACCGTCTAAGCGGACGTCTGAAAAACTGTTTTTT. Its translation: CASSPSKRTSEKLFF. Drawing the rest from reference TRBV18 and TRBJ1-4, the complete variable domain is NAGVMQNPRHLVRRRGQEARLRCSPMKGHSHVYWYRQLPEEGLKFMVYLQKENIIDESGMPKERFSAEFPKEGPSILRIQQVVRGDSAAYFCASSPSKRTSEKLFFGSGTQLSVL.

The CDR3 here is CAISESTAGRGGYGYTF. CDR3 nucleotides: TGTGCCATCAGTGAGTCGACCGCAGGGAGAGGGGGCTATGGCTACACCTTC. The chain joins TRBV10-3 to TRBJ1-2; perhaps TRBD1 as D (6 bases). From germline, CDR1 is ENHRY and CDR2 SYGVKD. The CDR3 runs 17 residues. V lost 0 bases to trimming and J lost 4 bases, with 18 bases between them.

V gene TRBV28 combines with J gene TRBJ1-2, with 7 bases that match TRBD1. V was pared by 6 bases and J by 4 bases, with 14 bases of the junction left unmatched. From germline, CDR1 is MDHEN and CDR2 SYDVKM. CDR3 length: 16 residues. CDR3 sequence reads: CASSPRTGVRGYGYTF. Written as DNA, the CDR3 is TGTGCCAGCAGCCCCCGGACAGGCGTACGGGGCTATGGCTACACCTTC.

The CDR3 DNA is TGCGCCAGCAGCTTGGTTAGCAGGGGGGACACTGAAGCTTTCTTT. Translation gives CASSLVSRGDTEAFF. V and J are TRBV5-1 and TRBJ1-1, with TRBD1 matching over 7 bases. The germline V gene has CDR1 SGHRS and CDR2 YFSETQ. V was pared by 0 bases and J by 3 bases, with 5 bases of the junction left unmatched. The CDR3 has 15 residues.

V is TRBV3-1 (or the pseudogene TRBV3-2) and J is TRBJ1-1; 7 bases match TRBD1. The ends lost 4 bases at V and 8 bases at J; junction bases unmatched: 7. The CDR3 is 13 residues long. Germline lookup yields CDR1 LGHDT and CDR2 YNNKEL (reference sequence). In DNA, the CDR3 is TGTGCCAGCAGCCTCAAGGGGGCGCGAGAAGCTTTCTTT. This sequence encodes CASSLKGAREAFF.

The chain uses TRBV5-4 and TRBJ1-1; D gene ambiguous. V shed 1 base and J shed 4 bases, with 17 bases lying between them. Germline V gives CDR1 SGHNT, CDR2 YYREEE (reference sequence). The CDR3 contains 16 residues. DNA of the CDR3: TGTGCCAGCAGCTTGTCCCGTGATCGGCGGGGCACTGAAGCTTTCTTT. It translates to CASSLSRDRRGTEAFF.

The chain recombines TRBV7-8 with TRBJ2-7, with D maybe TRBD2 (6 bases). The CDR3 covers 15 residues. Trimming left V 1 base short and J 1 base short, with 11 bases between. The V gene's germline CDR1 is SGHVS and CDR2 FQNEAQ. CDR3 in amino acids: CASSLGRAVSYEQYF. The CDR3, as DNA: TGTGCCAGCAGCTTAGGGAGGGCGGTATCCTACGAGCAGTACTTC.

The chain has TRBV30 and TRBJ2-6; 8 nucleotides line up with TRBD2. The CDR3 loop spans 16 amino acids. Germline CDR1 GTSNPN, CDR2 SVGIG (reference sequence). V shed 5 bases, J shed 4 bases, and the junction held 10 bases outside the gene matches. The CDR3 coding sequence is TGTGCCTGGCGTGGCCGGGGGGGGTTCGGGGCCAACGTCCTGACTTTC. It specifies CAWRGRGGFGANVLTF. The entire variable domain, with the rest obtained from reference TRBV30 and TRBJ2-6, is as follows: SQTIHQWPATLVQPVGSPLSLECTVEGTSNPNLYWYRQAAGRGLQLLFYSVGIGQISSEVPQNLSASRPQDRQFILSSKKLLLSDSGFYLCAWRGRGGFGANVLTFGAGSRLTVL.

The chain joins TRBV5-1 to TRBJ1-4, with TRBD1 matching over 11 bases. The CDR3 sequence is 16 residues long. The ends lost 3 bases at V and 3 bases at J; junction bases unmatched: 4. Germline CDR1 and CDR2: SGHRS and YFSETQ. This chain's CDR3 is CASSWTGGGANEKLFF. The CDR3 coding sequence is TGCGCCAGCAGCTGGACAGGGGGCGGGGCTAATGAAAAACTGTTTTTT.

The rearrangement links TRBV30 to TRBJ2-3, with D perhaps TRBD1 (7 bases). The length of the CDR3 is 14 residues. CDR1 GTSNPN and CDR2 SVGIG come from the germline V gene (reference sequence). V lost 6 bases, J lost 3 bases, and 16 bases lay in between. DNA of the CDR3: TGTGCCTGCCCCCGACAGGGAGGTACAGATACGCAGTATTTT. The encoded protein is CACPRQGGTDTQYF.

The chain is built from TRBV13 and TRBJ1-4; TRBD1 is a possible D gene (6 bases). CDR1 and CDR2 (germline): PRHDT, FYEKMQ (reference sequence). Between the trimmed V and J ends, which lost 5 bases and 5 bases, there was a span of 15 bases. The CDR3 sequence is 15 residues long. Here the CDR3 DNA reads TGTGCCAGCAGCACCGCCGGACAGCAAAATGAAAAACTGTTTTTT. This encodes CASSTAGQQNEKLFF.

CDR3 sequence: CASSYPSTGANTNYGYTF. In DNA, the CDR3 is TGTGCCAGCAGTTACCCTTCGACAGGGGCGAATACCAACTATGGCTACACCTTC. The rearrangement joins TRBV6-2 or TRBV6-3 to TRBJ1-2; TRBD1 aligns across 8 bases. V lost 2 bases to trimming and J lost 2 bases; unmatched junction nucleotides: 13. There are 18 residues in the CDR3. Per the germline V gene, CDR1 is MNHEY and CDR2 is SVGEGT.

The rearrangement links TRBV3-1 (or the pseudogene TRBV3-2) to TRBJ2-3; D not certain. Germline CDR1 is LGHDT and CDR2 is YNNKEL (reference sequence). Trimming took 1 base from V and 2 from J, leaving 13 bases between them. The CDR3 is made up of 16 amino acids. The CDR3 DNA reads as TGTGCCAGCAGCCAAGGTGGTGGCCAGGTCACAGATACGCAGTATTTT. Translating gives CASSQGGGQVTDTQYF.

This chain joins TRBV2 and TRBJ2-4; a possible D gene is TRBD1 (6 bases). Deletions cut 4 bases from V and 3 bases from J, with 13 bases between. Germline loops: CDR1 SNHLY, CDR2 FYNNEI. The CDR3 covers 15 residues. Here the CDR3 reads CASSVSRGGKNIQYF. The CDR3 nucleotides are TGTGCCAGCAGTGTAAGCAGGGGTGGCAAAAACATTCAGTACTTC.